This entry describes one T cell receptor (beta chain). Its matching antigen is unknown. This sample was included in a study of T cells in Graves' hyperthyroidism and ophthalmopathy. From germline, CDR1 is SGDLS and CDR2 YYNGEE. V dropped 7 bases and J dropped 3 bases, with 14 bases sitting between them. This CDR3 region has 14 residues. The blood sample was taken at first hyperthyroidism diagnosis, before any ophthalmopathy symptoms. PBMCs were sourced from roughly 9.3 ml fresh peripheral blood. Amplified regions were TCR beta CDR3 sequences from RNA transcripts. Primed by the HTBI set, a first-round RT-PCR was run on the TCR CDR3. TCRdb re-derived calls from the multiplex PCR reads in MiXCR, one entry per CDR3 protein. The sample records some 270,000 distinct CDR3 sequences, 10% to 15% being singletons. Study-wide findings and caveats: Prediction of ophthalmopathy progression came a median around 7.1 months pre-onset.

The rearrangement links TRBV9 to TRBJ2-1; D is possibly TRBD2 (6 bases). Sequenced sample: blood. The receptor was derived from a woman aged 30 to 39 with Graves' hyperthyroidism that later progressed to Graves' ophthalmopathy. CDR3 in DNA: TGTGCCAGCTGTCGCGGGAAGGACTACAATGAGCAGTTCTTC. It yields the protein CASCRGKDYNEQFF. Full variable domain (remainder filled in from reference TRBV9 and TRBJ2-1): DSGVTQTPKHLITATGQRVTLRCSPRSGDLSVYWYQQSLDQGLQFLIQYYNGEERAKGNILERFSAQQFPDLHSELNLSSLELGDSALYFCASCRGKDYNEQFFGPGTRLTVL.